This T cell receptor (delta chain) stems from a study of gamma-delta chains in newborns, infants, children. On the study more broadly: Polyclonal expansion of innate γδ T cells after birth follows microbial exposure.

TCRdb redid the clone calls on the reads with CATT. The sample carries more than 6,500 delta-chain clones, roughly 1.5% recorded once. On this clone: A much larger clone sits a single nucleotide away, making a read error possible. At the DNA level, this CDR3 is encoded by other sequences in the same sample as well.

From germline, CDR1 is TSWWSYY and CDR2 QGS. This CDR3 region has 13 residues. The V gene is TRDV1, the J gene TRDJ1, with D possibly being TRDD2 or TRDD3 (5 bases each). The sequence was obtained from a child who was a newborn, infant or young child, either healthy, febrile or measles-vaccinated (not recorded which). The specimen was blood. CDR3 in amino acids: CALGELPNDKLIF. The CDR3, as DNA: TGTGCCCTTGGGGAACTTCCCAATGATAAACTCATCTTT.